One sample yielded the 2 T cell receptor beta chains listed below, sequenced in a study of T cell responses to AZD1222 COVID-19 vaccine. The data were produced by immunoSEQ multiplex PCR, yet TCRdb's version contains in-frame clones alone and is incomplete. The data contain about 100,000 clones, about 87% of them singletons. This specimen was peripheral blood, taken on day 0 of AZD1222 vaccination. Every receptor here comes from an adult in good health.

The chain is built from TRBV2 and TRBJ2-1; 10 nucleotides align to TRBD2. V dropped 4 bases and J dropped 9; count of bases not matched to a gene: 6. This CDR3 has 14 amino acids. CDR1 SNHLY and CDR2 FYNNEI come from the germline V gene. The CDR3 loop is CASSASSGRGEQFF. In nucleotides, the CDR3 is TGTGCCAGCAGTGCCTCGAGCGGGAGGGGTGAGCAGTTCTTC.

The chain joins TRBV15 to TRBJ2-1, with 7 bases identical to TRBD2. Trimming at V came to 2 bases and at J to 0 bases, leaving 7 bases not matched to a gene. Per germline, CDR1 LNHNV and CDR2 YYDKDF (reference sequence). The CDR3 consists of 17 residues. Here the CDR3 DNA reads TGTGCCACCAGCAGACACCGGGACTACAGCTCCTACAATGAGCAGTTCTTC. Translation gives CATSRHRDYSSYNEQFF.